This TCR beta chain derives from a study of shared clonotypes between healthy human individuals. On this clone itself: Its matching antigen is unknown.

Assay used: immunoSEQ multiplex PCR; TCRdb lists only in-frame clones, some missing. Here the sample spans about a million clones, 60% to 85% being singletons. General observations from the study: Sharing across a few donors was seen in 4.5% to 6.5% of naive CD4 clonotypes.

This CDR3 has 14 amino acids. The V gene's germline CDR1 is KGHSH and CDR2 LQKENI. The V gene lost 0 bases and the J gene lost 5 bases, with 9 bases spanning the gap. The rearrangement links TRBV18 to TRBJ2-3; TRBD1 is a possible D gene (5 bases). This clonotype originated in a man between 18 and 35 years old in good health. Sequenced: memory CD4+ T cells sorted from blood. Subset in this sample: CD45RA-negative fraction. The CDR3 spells CASSPPSGRDTQYF. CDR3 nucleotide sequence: TGTGCCAGCTCACCACCCTCAGGGCGAGATACGCAGTATTTT.